The clone carrying this T cell receptor beta chain was seen repeatedly, ten times or more. The CDR3 length is 14 residues. J gave up 2 bases and V 4 bases, and 0 bases lay outside the gene matches. Germline V lookup: CDR1 MRHNA, CDR2 SNTAGT. These data are taken from a study of blood T cell repertoires in COVID-19. Generated by immunoSEQ multiplex PCR, the TCRdb table keeps only in-frame clones and is missing some. Of 360,000 or so clones in the sample, about 90% were seen once. Assignments of participants to cohorts depended upon their own reported clinical history. This clonotype originated in a woman aged 25-40 years who had recovered from COVID-19. The sequencing sample was made of PBMCs or T cells enriched from blood (not recorded which). The V gene is TRBV6-4, the J gene TRBJ2-3; 10 bases map to TRBD1. The CDR3 nucleotides read TGTGCCAGCAGTGGACAGGGGGCCACAGATACGCAGTATTTT. As protein: CASSGQGATDTQYF.